This TCR beta chain was obtained from a study of human T cells and chemical hapten exposure. Findings and limits, study-wide: With patch test score, the counts of PT1 expanded TCRs showed a positive correlation. Expanded TCRs clustered into significantly more large CDR3 similarity groups than controls, the analysis revealed.

The time point here: pre-sensitization, week 0. Sample treatment: therapeutic diphenylcyclopropenone sensitization with weekly scalp DPC. Blood, whole and unfractionated, served as the source for total RNA extraction. A note on this clonotype: What it binds is not known.

TCRdb reanalysed the RACE reads using MiXCR and keeps one entry per CDR3 protein. The repertoire holds around 42,000 distinct CDR3 sequences, with around 12% as singletons. The CDR3 contains 14 residues. V gave up 0 bases and J gave up 3 bases, with 10 bases separating them. Germline CDR1 is SGDLS and CDR2 is YYNGEE. The origin of this receptor is a woman aged 25 to 45 with alopecia areata. Some clones in this sample may be carry-over from other donors' samples. Sequences were derived from whole blood, sampled in connection with sensitization to the hapten diphenylcyclopropenone (DPC). The chain joins TRBV9 to TRBJ2-7, with D maybe TRBD1 (5 bases). This CDR3 reads CASSVATGGYEQYF. CDR3 DNA sequence: TGTGCCAGCAGCGTAGCCACAGGTGGCTACGAGCAGTACTTC. The full variable domain, its missing parts supplied by reference TRBV9 and TRBJ2-7, is DSGVTQTPKHLITATGQRVTLRCSPRSGDLSVYWYQQSLDQGLQFLIQYYNGEERAKGNILERFSAQQFPDLHSELNLSSLELGDSALYFCASSVATGGYEQYFGPGTRLTVT.